This T cell receptor beta chain originates from a study of patients and donors after allogeneic stem cell transplantation. TCRdb re-called the RT-PCR reads through MiXCR, storing one row per CDR3 protein. The profile shows roughly 250,000 distinct CDR3 sequences, roughly an eighth of them singletons. This CDR3 comprises 14 residues. V was pared by 5 bases and J by 4 bases, with 7 bases of the junction left unmatched. The sequence was collected from a human donor who was either an allogeneic HSCT recipient or a stem cell or donor lymphocyte infusion donor (not recorded which). It is not recorded whose cells these are; they may come from a transplant donor. The chain employs TRBV12-3 or TRBV12-4 and TRBJ1-2; 7 bases are shared with TRBD1. Specimen: blood, either unsorted or a sorted T cell fraction (not recorded which). The CDR3: CASSNLGQTYGYTF. Here the CDR3 DNA reads TGTGCCAGCAGTAACTTGGGACAGACCTATGGCTACACCTTC.